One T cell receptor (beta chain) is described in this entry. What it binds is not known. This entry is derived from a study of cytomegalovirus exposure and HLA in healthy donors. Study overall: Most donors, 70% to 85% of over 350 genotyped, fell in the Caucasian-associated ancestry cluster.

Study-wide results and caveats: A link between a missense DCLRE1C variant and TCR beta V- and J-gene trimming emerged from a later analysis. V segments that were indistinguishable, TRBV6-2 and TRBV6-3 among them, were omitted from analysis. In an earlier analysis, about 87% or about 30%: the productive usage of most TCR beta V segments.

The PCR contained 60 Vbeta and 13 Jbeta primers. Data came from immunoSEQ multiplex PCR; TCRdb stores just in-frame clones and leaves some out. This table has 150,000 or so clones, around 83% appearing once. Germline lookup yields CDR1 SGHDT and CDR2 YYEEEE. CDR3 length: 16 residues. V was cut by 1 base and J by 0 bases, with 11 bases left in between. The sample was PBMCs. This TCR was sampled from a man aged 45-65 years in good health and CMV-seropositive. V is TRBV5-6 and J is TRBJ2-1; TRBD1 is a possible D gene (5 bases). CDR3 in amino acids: CASSLQGLGSYNEQFF. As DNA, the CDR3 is TGTGCCAGCAGCTTGCAGGGTCTGGGCTCCTACAATGAGCAGTTCTTC. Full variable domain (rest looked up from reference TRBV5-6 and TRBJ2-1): DAGVTQSPTHLIKTRGQQVTLRCSPKSGHDTVSWYQQALGQGPQFIFQYYEEEERQRGNFPDRFSGHQFPNYSSELNVNALLLGDSALYLCASSLQGLGSYNEQFFGPGTRLTVL.